The clone carrying this T cell receptor (beta chain) came up many times. This entry is derived from a study of human T cells and chemical hapten exposure. On the study more broadly: Mainly, slight library volume differences in the pool made TCR yields vary.

TCRdb re-derived calls from the RACE reads in MiXCR, one entry per CDR3 protein. The table lists under 400,000 distinct CDR3 sequences, roughly 5% of them singletons. The time point was: pre-sensitization, week 0. Treatment noted: therapeutic diphenylcyclopropenone sensitization with weekly scalp DPC. The sequencing used whole blood, collected in connection with sensitization to the hapten diphenylcyclopropenone (DPC). This sequence originates from a woman aged 50 to 65 with alopecia areata. Some clones in this sample may be carry-over from other donors' samples.

The CDR3 DNA is TGTGCCAGCAGTGGGAGGGGGCATTACGAGCAGTACTTC. Protein: CASSGRGHYEQYF. This chain uses TRBV6-5 with TRBJ2-7; the D call may be TRBD1 or TRBD2 (7 bases each). Germline CDR1 reads MNHEY; CDR2 reads SVGAGI. The germline V and J ends were trimmed by 5 bases and 4 bases, with 12 bases remaining between them. CDR3 length equals 13 residues.